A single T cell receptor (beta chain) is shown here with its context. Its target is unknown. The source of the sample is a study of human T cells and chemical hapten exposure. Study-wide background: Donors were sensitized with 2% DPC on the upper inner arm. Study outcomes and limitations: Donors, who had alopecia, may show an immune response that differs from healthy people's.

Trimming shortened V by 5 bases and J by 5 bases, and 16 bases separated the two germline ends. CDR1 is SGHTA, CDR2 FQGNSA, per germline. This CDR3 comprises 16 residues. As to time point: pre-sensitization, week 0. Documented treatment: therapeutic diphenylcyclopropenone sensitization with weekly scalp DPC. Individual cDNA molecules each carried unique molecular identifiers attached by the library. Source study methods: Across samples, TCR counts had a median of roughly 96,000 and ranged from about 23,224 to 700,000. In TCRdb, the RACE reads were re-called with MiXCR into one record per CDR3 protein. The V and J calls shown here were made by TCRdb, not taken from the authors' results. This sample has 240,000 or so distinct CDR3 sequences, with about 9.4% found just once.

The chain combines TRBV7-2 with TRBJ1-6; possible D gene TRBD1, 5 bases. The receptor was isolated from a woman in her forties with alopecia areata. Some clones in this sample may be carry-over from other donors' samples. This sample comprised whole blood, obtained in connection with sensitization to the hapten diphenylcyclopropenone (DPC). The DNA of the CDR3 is TGTGCCAGCAGCCAGGGAGGGCCCGGGCATAATTCACCCCTCCACTTT. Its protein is CASSQGGPGHNSPLHF. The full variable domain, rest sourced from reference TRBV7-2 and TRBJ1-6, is GAGVSQSPSNKVTEKGKDVELRCDPISGHTALYWYRQSLGQGLEFLIYFQGNSAPDKSGLPSDRFSAERTGGSVSTLTIQRTQQEDSAVYLCASSQGGPGHNSPLHFGNGTRLTVT.